A selection of T cell receptor beta chains follows, all from one sample in a study of blood T cell repertoires in COVID-19. TCRdb's copy holds only in-frame clones and misses some; the assay was immunoSEQ multiplex PCR. The sample includes roughly 200,000 clones, 80% to 90% of them seen just once. The specimen was peripheral blood. These receptors came from a human donor with active or convalescent COVID-19. The donor label of this sample is uncertain. The CDR3 runs from the conserved cysteine through the conserved F or W. Each record gives: D gene, J gene, V gene, clone size, CDR3 protein, CDR3 DNA. D genes are given only for firm matches. Where a row states a size, it is once, few, many or the class of an expanded clone; other rows omit it.

>-|TRBJ2-7|TRBV7-2|-
CASSLVWGEYEQYF
TGTGCCAGCAGCTTAGTATGGGGGGAGTACGAGCAGTACTTC
>-|TRBJ2-1|TRBV5-1|-
CASSLATGPSSYNEQFF
TGCGCCAGCAGCTTGGCAACAGGGCCCAGCTCCTACAATGAGCAGTTCTTC
>-|TRBJ2-2|TRBV12-5|-
CARGGGGATSGELFF
TGTGCTCGTGGGGGCGGGGGCGCCACTAGCGGGGAGCTGTTTTTT
>-|TRBJ1-2|TRBV11-2|-
CASSVGLINYGYTF
TGTGCCAGCAGCGTCGGACTGATTAACTATGGCTACACCTTC
>TRBD1|TRBJ2-7|TRBV7-2|once
CASSFAGGYRDGYEQYF
TGTGCCAGCAGCTTCGCAGGGGGATACCGGGACGGCTACGAGCAGTACTTC
>-|TRBJ2-1|TRBV14|-
CASSQDRVLKSSYNEQFF
TGTGCCAGCAGCCAAGATCGCGTTCTTAAGAGCTCCTACAATGAGCAGTTCTTC
>-|TRBJ2-2|TRBV7-3|once
CASRDFNTGELFF
TGTGCCAGCAGAGACTTCAACACCGGGGAGCTGTTTTTT
>-|TRBJ1-1|TRBV27|once
CASSFGGITEAFF
TGTGCCAGCAGTTTCGGGGGGATCACTGAAGCTTTCTTT
>-|TRBJ1-1|TRBV7-2|-
CASSYREGRSTEAFF
TGTGCCAGCAGCTACCGTGAGGGTAGGAGCACTGAAGCTTTCTTT
>-|TRBJ1-2|TRBV9|-
CASSVGVQGSYGYTF
TGTGCCAGCAGCGTAGGAGTTCAGGGTTCCTATGGCTACACCTTC
>-|TRBJ2-2|TRBV28|-
CASRFSGGTDNTGELFF
TGTGCCAGCAGGTTTTCCGGCGGGACAGACAACACCGGGGAGCTGTTTTTT
>-|TRBJ1-1|TRBV28|-
CASSFGGWNTEAFF
TGTGCCAGCAGTTTTGGAGGTTGGAACACTGAAGCTTTCTTT
>-|TRBJ1-1|TRBV19|-
CASSMYGRDNTEAFF
TGTGCCAGTAGTATGTATGGCAGGGATAACACTGAAGCTTTCTTT
>TRBD1|TRBJ2-5|TRBV5-1|once
CASSLQGALRDDQETQYF
TGCGCCAGCAGCTTACAGGGGGCTTTGCGGGACGATCAAGAGACCCAGTACTTC
>-|TRBJ1-3|TRBV6-5|once
CALKGSGNTIYF
TGTGCCCTAAAGGGGTCTGGAAACACCATATATTTT
>TRBD1|TRBJ1-3|TRBV5-1|-
CASSQGTGGSGNTIYF
TGCGCCAGCAGCCAGGGGACAGGGGGTTCAGGAAACACCATATATTTT
>TRBD2|TRBJ2-7|TRBV6-2/TRBV6-3|-
CASSRETSGSYEQYF
TGTGCCAGCAGTCGAGAAACTAGCGGATCCTACGAGCAGTACTTC
>-|TRBJ2-1|TRBV27|-
CASTLGAAQEQFF
TGTGCCAGCACCTTAGGGGCAGCTCAGGAGCAGTTCTTC
>-|TRBJ2-2|TRBV5-4|-
CASSPAARTRTGELFF
TGTGCCAGCAGCCCCGCAGCCAGGACAAGAACCGGGGAGCTGTTTTTT
>TRBD1|TRBJ2-7|TRBV9|-
CASSTHPGQGYEQYF
TGTGCCAGCAGCACCCATCCGGGACAGGGCTACGAGCAGTACTTC
>-|TRBJ2-7|TRBV28|once
CASTVPSYQEQYF
TGTGCCAGCACTGTTCCGTCCTACCAAGAGCAGTACTTC
>TRBD1|TRBJ2-3|TRBV5-4|-
CASSLGDRGADTQYF
TGTGCCAGCAGCTTGGGGGACAGGGGTGCAGATACGCAGTATTTT
>-|TRBJ2-3|TRBV19|-
CASSMRGPPALSADTQYF
TGTGCCAGTAGTATGCGGGGTCCCCCAGCCCTGTCGGCAGATACGCAGTATTTT
>TRBD1|TRBJ2-5|TRBV6-5|-
CASSSPSTGVETQYF
TGTGCCAGCAGTTCCCCCTCGACAGGGGTGGAGACCCAGTACTTC
>-|TRBJ1-3|TRBV18|few
CASSPSVLSNSGNTIYF
TGTGCCAGCTCACCATCAGTCCTCAGTAACTCTGGAAACACCATATATTTT
>-|TRBJ2-1|TRBV4-1|-
CASSQDLQRSSYNEQFF
TGCGCCAGCAGCCAAGACCTACAGCGGAGCTCCTACAATGAGCAGTTCTTC
>-|TRBJ1-2|TRBV6-2/TRBV6-3|-
CASSRATGINYGYTF
TGTGCCAGCAGTAGGGCGACAGGAATTAACTATGGCTACACCTTC